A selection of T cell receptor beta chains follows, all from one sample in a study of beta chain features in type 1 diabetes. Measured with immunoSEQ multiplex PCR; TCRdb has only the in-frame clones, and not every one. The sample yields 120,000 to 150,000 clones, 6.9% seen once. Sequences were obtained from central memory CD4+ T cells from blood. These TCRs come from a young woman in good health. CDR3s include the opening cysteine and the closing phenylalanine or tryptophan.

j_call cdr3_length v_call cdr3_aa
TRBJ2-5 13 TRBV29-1 CSLWTSGTETQYF
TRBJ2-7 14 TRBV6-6 CASKERDRVYEQYF
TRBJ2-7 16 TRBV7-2 CASSINGLAAAYEQYF
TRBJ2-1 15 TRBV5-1 CASSFSGRGNNEQFF
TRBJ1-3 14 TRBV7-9 CATNSKLSGNTIYF
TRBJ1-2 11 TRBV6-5 CASSGGYGYTF
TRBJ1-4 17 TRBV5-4 CASSSRAQGQGSEKLFF
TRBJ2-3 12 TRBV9 CASSRTRDTQYF
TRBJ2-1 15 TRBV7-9 CASIQGAGSYNEQFF
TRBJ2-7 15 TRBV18 CASSSKPGAFGEQYF
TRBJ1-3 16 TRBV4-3 CASSQGLRTGGDTIYF
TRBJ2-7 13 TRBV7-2 CASSLNKLYEQYF
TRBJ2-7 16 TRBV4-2 CASSQEGGRALYEQYF
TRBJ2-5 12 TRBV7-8 CASSRGEETQYF
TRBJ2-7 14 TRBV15 CATSSTSGSYEQYF
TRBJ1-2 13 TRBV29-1 CSVVRTGVEGYTF
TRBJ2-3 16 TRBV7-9 CASSLTGGRVTDTQYF
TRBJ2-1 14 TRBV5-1 CASSSSGRNDEQFF